The entry that follows covers one T cell receptor beta chain sequence. Germline lookup yields CDR1 SGHNT and CDR2 YYREEE (reference sequence). V lost 4 bases, J lost 4 bases, and 13 bases stayed unmatched. The length of the CDR3 is 16 residues. Authors' data handling: Amplifying reference gene primers gave estimates of nucleated cell counts. Produced via immunoSEQ multiplex PCR; TCRdb's table is partial and in-frame only. That table gives V, J and clone size, and the DNA gave D and trimming. Here the sample spans around 170,000 clones, roughly 88% being singletons. The sample belongs to a study of blood T cell repertoires in COVID-19. The overall study: Sources were T cells, B-cell-depleted T cells, or PBMCs; the material itself was cDNA or gDNA.

Sample: peripheral blood. This TCR was recovered from a woman aged 25 to 39 with acute or convalescent COVID-19. V gene TRBV5-4 combines with J gene TRBJ2-7, with TRBD1 identical over 8 bases. In nucleotides, the CDR3 is TGTGCCAGCAGCCGACCCAGGGGGCGGAACGGGTACGAGCAGTACTTC. Translated: CASSRPRGRNGYEQYF.